Sequencing of this TCR beta chain was carried out in a study of blood T cells in healthy people across ages. Study-wide background: Template switching captured about one barcoded beta molecule per two T cells.

This clonotype has a handful of counts. What it recognizes is unknown. V lost 0 bases to trimming and J lost 7 bases, with 16 bases between them. Per germline, CDR1 DFQATT and CDR2 SNEGSKA (reference sequence). The CDR3 length is 15 residues. PCR was performed a second time for about 6 to 12 cycles using a sample-barcoded 5' primer and a J-beta primer mix. TCRdb reprocessed the 5' RACE reads with MiXCR, giving one entry per CDR3 protein. The data show about a million distinct CDR3 sequences, with about 48% seen just once and roughly an eighth held by the top ten. Regarding the study as a whole: Nothing was known about donor CMV status, and this possibly confounded expanded clonotype changes.

The genes are TRBV20-1 and TRBJ1-5; D remains unclear. The TCR comes from a man between 25 and 39 years old in good health. The specimen was blood. As DNA, the CDR3 is TGCAGTGCTAGAGATGAGAGGGTACCGGGACAGCCCCAGCATTTT. Its translation: CSARDERVPGQPQHF.